A selection of T cell receptor beta chains follows, all from one sample in a study of blood T cell repertoires in COVID-19. Method: immunoSEQ multiplex PCR; TCRdb's copy keeps in-frame clones and lacks some. This sample yields roughly 100,000 clones, of which roughly 87% are seen a single time; approximately 6.2% belongs to the top ten. The sequencing input was peripheral blood. The receptor source for this set is a human donor in a cohort sampled during active COVID-19. Each CDR3 is given with its conserved first and last residue. Each record gives: J gene, CDR3 length, D gene, clone size, V gene, CDR3 DNA, CDR3 protein. D genes are given only for firm matches. A clone size is listed for some rows: how often the clone was seen (once, few, many), or a class if it is expanded.

j_gene: TRBJ1-1; len: 14; d_gene: TRBD1; abundance: .; v_gene: TRBV19; CDR3nt: TGTGCCAGTAGTAAGGGACAGTCGAACACTGAAGCTTTCTTT; CDR3aa: CASSKGQSNTEAFF
j_gene: TRBJ2-4; len: 14; d_gene: TRBD2; abundance: .; v_gene: TRBV2; CDR3nt: TGTGCCAGCAGCGGGACTAGCGGGAGAAACATTCAGTACTTC; CDR3aa: CASSGTSGRNIQYF
j_gene: TRBJ1-2; len: 14; d_gene: TRBD1; abundance: .; v_gene: TRBV7-2; CDR3nt: TGTGCCAGCAGCTTAGCGCGGGACAGCTATGGCTACACCTTC; CDR3aa: CASSLARDSYGYTF
j_gene: TRBJ1-6; len: 15; d_gene: .; abundance: .; v_gene: TRBV5-1; CDR3nt: TGCGCCAGCAGCTTGGGCGACTTTTATAATTCACCCCTCCACTTT; CDR3aa: CASSLGDFYNSPLHF
j_gene: TRBJ2-5; len: 13; d_gene: TRBD1; abundance: .; v_gene: TRBV7-3; CDR3nt: TGTGCCAGCAGCCCACAGGGGTCGGGGACCCAGTACTTC; CDR3aa: CASSPQGSGTQYF
j_gene: TRBJ2-5; len: 13; d_gene: .; abundance: .; v_gene: TRBV10-1; CDR3nt: TGCGCCAGCAAACCCAGCGAACTAGCTACCCAGTACTTC; CDR3aa: CASKPSELATQYF
j_gene: TRBJ2-5; len: 15; d_gene: TRBD2; abundance: once; v_gene: TRBV7-6; CDR3nt: TGTGCCAGCAGCTATGGCGGGGGGCCGCAAGAGACCCAGTACTTC; CDR3aa: CASSYGGGPQETQYF
j_gene: TRBJ2-3; len: 16; d_gene: .; abundance: .; v_gene: TRBV28; CDR3nt: TGTGCCAGCAGTTTATATGCAGGGGGGAGCACAGATACGCAGTATTTT; CDR3aa: CASSLYAGGSTDTQYF
j_gene: TRBJ2-7; len: 15; d_gene: .; abundance: .; v_gene: TRBV4-2; CDR3nt: TGTGCCAGCAGCCAAGAAAAGGTAGCAAGTTACGAGCAGTACTTC; CDR3aa: CASSQEKVASYEQYF
j_gene: TRBJ2-3; len: 16; d_gene: TRBD1; abundance: .; v_gene: TRBV10-3; CDR3nt: TGTGCCATCAGTGCCGCCGACAGGGACGACACAGATACGCAGTATTTT; CDR3aa: CAISAADRDDTDTQYF
j_gene: TRBJ1-2; len: 15; d_gene: TRBD1; abundance: .; v_gene: TRBV6-5; CDR3nt: TGTGCCAGCAGCGATACAACAGGGGGCCTGGGTGGCTACACCTTC; CDR3aa: CASSDTTGGLGGYTF